Listed below are T cell receptor beta chains from one sample, sequenced in a study of graft-versus-host responses after intestinal transplantation. The protocol was immunoSEQ multiplex PCR, while the TCRdb copy is restricted to in-frame clones and leaves out a portion. The table includes around 15,000 clones, 70% to 85% detected once. The sequences come from ileum tissue, collected 14 days after transplant. The receptor source for this set is a human patient who received an intestinal transplant, so some T cells may come from the graft donor. The CDR3 runs from the conserved cysteine through the conserved F or W. D genes are given only for firm matches. Part of the rows lack a size; the others show once, few, many or a class for expanded clones.

d_call	v_call	j_call	clone_size	cdr3_nt	cdr3_aa
TRBD2	TRBV14	TRBJ2-1	NA	TGTGCCAGCAGCCAAGATCTTGGACTAGCGGGAGTTAATGAGCAGTTCTTC	CASSQDLGLAGVNEQFF
NA	TRBV14	TRBJ2-7	large	TGTGCCAGCAGCCAAGATAAGGTGAGGGAGTTTGATCGGGAGCACTCCTACGAGCAGTACTTC	CASSQDKVREFDREHSYEQYF
NA	TRBV28	TRBJ1-2	few	TGTGCCAGCAGGGAGGGAGGCTACACCTTC	CASREGGYTF
TRBD2	TRBV5-1	TRBJ2-5	NA	TGCGCCAGCAGCTCGACTAGCGGGAGGGTCATCGAGACCCAGTACTTC	CASSSTSGRVIETQYF
NA	TRBV7-9	TRBJ2-2	NA	TGTGCCAGCAGCCGGGGGCCAGCGAGAACCGGGGAGCTGTTTTTT	CASSRGPARTGELFF
NA	TRBV25-1	TRBJ2-4	NA	TGTGCCAGCAGTGAGTGGAAAGCCAAAAACATTCAGTACTTC	CASSEWKAKNIQYF
TRBD1	TRBV5-1	TRBJ1-2	NA	TGCGCCAGCAGCACGACAGGGGTATATGGCTACACCTTC	CASSTTGVYGYTF
TRBD2	TRBV27	TRBJ2-1	few	TGTGCCAGCAGACTAGCGGGCTCCTACAATGAGCAGTTCTTC	CASRLAGSYNEQFF
NA	TRBV9	TRBJ1-1	NA	TGTGCCAGCAGCGTAGCCAGGGTGGGCACTGAAGCTTTCTTT	CASSVARVGTEAFF
NA	TRBV10-3	TRBJ2-3	once	TGTGCCATCAGACCGGACGGTAGCACAGATACGCAGTATTTT	CAIRPDGSTDTQYF
NA	TRBV2	TRBJ2-1	once	TGTGCCAGCAGTGAATCCCTCGTGGGCTCCTACAATGAGCAGTTCTTC	CASSESLVGSYNEQFF
NA	TRBV30	TRBJ2-1	few	TGTGCCTGGAGTGAGCTCTCCTACAATGAGCAGTTCTTC	CAWSELSYNEQFF
NA	TRBV2	TRBJ1-1	NA	TGTGCCAGCAGGACCTTGACAGGCTACACTGAAGCTTTCTTT	CASRTLTGYTEAFF
TRBD1	TRBV12-5	TRBJ2-1	NA	TGTGCTAGTGGTACCCCCGGGACAGGGGACAATGAGCAGTTCTTC	CASGTPGTGDNEQFF
TRBD2	TRBV10-1	TRBJ2-3	NA	TGCGCCAGCAGCGCCGGGACTAGCGGCACAGATACGCAGTATTTT	CASSAGTSGTDTQYF
TRBD1	TRBV7-8	TRBJ1-4	NA	TGTGCCAGCAGCACACTCGGGACAGCCGGGGAAAAACTGTTTTTT	CASSTLGTAGEKLFF
NA	TRBV2	TRBJ2-7	NA	TGTGCCAGCAGTACCCGACAAGACTACGAGCAGTACTTC	CASSTRQDYEQYF
NA	TRBV7-9	TRBJ2-5	NA	TGTGCCAGCAGCTTAGAGGTCAGTGGGTCAGAGACCCAGTACTTC	CASSLEVSGSETQYF
TRBD1	TRBV28	TRBJ2-7	NA	TGTGCCAGCAGTTGGGACAGCTCCTACGAGCAGTACTTC	CASSWDSSYEQYF
NA	TRBV9	TRBJ2-3	NA	TGTGCCAGCAGCGTAGCCGGAGGGGTCCCAGATACGCAGTATTTT	CASSVAGGVPDTQYF
TRBD1	TRBV7-2	TRBJ1-5	NA	TGTGCCAGCAGCCTCCTCAGCAGCAGGGGGGGACAGCCCCAGCATTTT	CASSLLSSRGGQPQHF
NA	TRBV5-6	TRBJ2-7	NA	TGTGCCAGCAGCTTGGGTCCGGGAGCCCTAAGCTCCTACGAGCAGTACTTC	CASSLGPGALSSYEQYF
NA	TRBV12-2	TRBJ1-1	NA	TGTGCAAGTCGCTCCCGAAGGACAGGGGGCACTGAAGCTTTCTTT	CASRSRRTGGTEAFF
TRBD2	TRBV7-6	TRBJ2-3	NA	TGTGCCAGCAGCTTAGTCGCGGGGGGCACAGATACGCAGTATTTT	CASSLVAGGTDTQYF
TRBD1	TRBV28	TRBJ1-5	NA	TGTGCCAGCAGTTTACCGGGGGGGACAGGGAGGCAGCCCCAGCATTTT	CASSLPGGTGRQPQHF
NA	TRBV7-9	TRBJ1-2	few	TGTGCCAGCAGCTTGGGTGATGCCAGGGGAAGCGGCTACACCTTC	CASSLGDARGSGYTF
TRBD2	TRBV19	TRBJ2-7	NA	TGTGCCAGTAGTAGCGGACTAGCACCGGGCGAGCAGTACTTC	CASSSGLAPGEQYF
NA	TRBV29-1	TRBJ1-1	NA	TGCAGTGTCAAGACACAGGGCACTGGTACTGAAGCTTTCTTT	CSVKTQGTGTEAFF
TRBD2	TRBV11-2	TRBJ2-5	NA	TGTGCCAGCAGCTTTGGGATCGGGCGGGGGGAGACCCAGTACTTC	CASSFGIGRGETQYF
NA	TRBV4-2	TRBJ2-7	NA	TGTGCCAGCAGCCAAGATTTAGGGTACGAGCAGTACTTC	CASSQDLGYEQYF
NA	TRBV29-1	TRBJ2-2	NA	TGCAGCGCAACAGGGAACACCGGGGAGCTGTTTTTT	CSATGNTGELFF
NA	TRBV11-2	TRBJ2-1	NA	TGTGCCAGCAGCTTAGGGGACCATTACTACAATGAGCAGTTCTTC	CASSLGDHYYNEQFF
NA	TRBV7-3	TRBJ2-2	NA	TGTGCCAGCAGCCTCGCTAGCGCGAACACCGGGGAGCTGTTTTTT	CASSLASANTGELFF
TRBD1	TRBV12-5	TRBJ1-6	NA	TGTGCTAGTGGTTTGGACGGGACAGGGTTTAATTCACCCCTCCACTTT	CASGLDGTGFNSPLHF
TRBD2	TRBV7-6	TRBJ2-1	NA	TGTGCCAGCAGCCTTAGCGGGAGACACAATGAGCAGTTCTTC	CASSLSGRHNEQFF
NA	TRBV5-1	TRBJ2-7	NA	TGCGCCAGCAGCTTGGAGGAGACACAGTACGAGCAGTACTTC	CASSLEETQYEQYF
TRBD1	TRBV19	TRBJ2-7	NA	TGTGCCAGTAGTCCCTGGACAGGGAAACATGACGAGCAGTACTTC	CASSPWTGKHDEQYF
NA	TRBV2	TRBJ2-3	NA	TGTGCTACCTCGAGAACCACCACAGATACGCAGTATTTT	CATSRTTTDTQYF
NA	TRBV18	TRBJ2-7	NA	TGTGCCAGCTCACTTCAGGGAGGATACGAGCAGTACTTC	CASSLQGGYEQYF
NA	TRBV6-4	TRBJ1-1	few	TGTGCCAGCAGGAAGGGCTCGGCCGCCACTGAAGCTTTCTTT	CASRKGSAATEAFF
NA	TRBV18	TRBJ1-2	NA	TGTGCCAGCTCACCACCTGACCGCTATGGCTACACCTTC	CASSPPDRYGYTF
NA	TRBV10-2	TRBJ2-3	NA	TGCGCCAGCAGTGCCACCGCGGACGTCGATACGCAGTATTTT	CASSATADVDTQYF
TRBD1	TRBV5-1	TRBJ2-7	NA	TGCGCCAGCAGCCCTACCGCCGGGACAGGGGGCGAGCAGTACTTC	CASSPTAGTGGEQYF
NA	TRBV5-1	TRBJ2-5	NA	TGCGCCAGCAGCCTCGGGACATACCAAGAGACCCAGTACTTC	CASSLGTYQETQYF
TRBD2	TRBV30	TRBJ2-7	NA	TGTGCCTGGAGGTACGCGGGAGGCCGGAGTTTC	CAWRYAGGRSF
NA	TRBV5-3	TRBJ2-1	NA	TGTGCCAGGAACCCCGCTAGCGCCGGATCCTACAATGAGCAGTTCTTC	CARNPASAGSYNEQFF
NA	TRBV11-2	TRBJ2-3	once	TGTGCCAGCAGTGCATTGACGGGGCGTCTTAGCACAGATACGCAGTATTTT	CASSALTGRLSTDTQYF
TRBD2	TRBV6-1	TRBJ2-7	NA	TGTGCCAGCAGTGAACTAGCGGGGGCCTCCTACGAGCAGTACTTC	CASSELAGASYEQYF
NA	TRBV29-1	TRBJ2-1	NA	TGCAGCGTTGAAAAATACAATGAGCAGTTCTTC	CSVEKYNEQFF
TRBD2	TRBV11-1	TRBJ2-7	NA	TGTGCCAGCAGCCGGACTAGCGGGAGGGCCCACGAGCAGTACTTC	CASSRTSGRAHEQYF